This passage covers 19 T cell receptor beta chains from one sample sequenced in a study of cytomegalovirus exposure and HLA in healthy donors. The protocol was immunoSEQ multiplex PCR, while the TCRdb copy is restricted to in-frame clones and leaves out a portion. Of 70,000 to 95,000 clones listed, over 85% are singletons. The material sequenced was PBMCs. These receptors all come from a woman in her twenties or thirties in good health and CMV-seronegative.

The chain carries TRBV28 and TRBJ1-2; weak D call: TRBD1 (5 bases). This CDR3 spans 15 amino acids. Trimming pared 6 bases from V and 6 bases from J, leaving 20 bases between. Per the germline V gene, CDR1 is MDHEN and CDR2 is SYDVKM. CDR3 in DNA: TGTGCCAGCAGGTCCGCGGGACCCATGGCGAATGGCTACACCTTC. It encodes CASRSAGPMANGYTF.

The V and J genes are TRBV4-1 and TRBJ2-4; the match to TRBD2 covers 7 bases. CDR3 length: 18 amino acids. V lost 1 base and J lost 7; bases outside the gene matches: 16. The germline gives CDR1 MGHRA, CDR2 YSYEKL. The CDR3 coding sequence is TGCGCCAGCAGCCAAGCCCCTTCCGCGGCGGGAGAGGGGAACATTCAGTACTTC. This translates into CASSQAPSAAGEGNIQYF.

The V and J genes are TRBV5-4 and TRBJ1-1; TRBD1 agrees at 9 bases. Trimming cost V 0 bases and J 3 bases; bases outside gene matches: 3. This CDR3 is 15 amino acids long. In germline, CDR1 is SGHNT, CDR2 YYREEE (reference sequence). The CDR3 loop is CASSLGQGGYTEAFF. CDR3 sequence (DNA): TGTGCCAGCAGCTTGGGACAGGGGGGGTACACTGAAGCTTTCTTT.

The chain recombines TRBV5-5 with TRBJ2-2; a weak D match, TRBD1 (6 bases). This CDR3 spans 16 amino acids. Per the germline V gene, CDR1 is SGHKS and CDR2 is YYEKEE (reference sequence). Trimming stripped 0 bases from V and 0 bases from J, with 9 bases between. The DNA of the CDR3 is TGTGCCAGCAGCTTGGATGGGACATCGAACACCGGGGAGCTGTTTTTT. Amino acids: CASSLDGTSNTGELFF.

The rearrangement uses TRBV5-6 and TRBJ2-5, with a tentative D call TRBD1 (6 bases). The CDR3 consists of 14 residues. Trimming removed 2 bases at V and 2 bases at J, with 10 bases between. The germline CDR1 and CDR2 sequences are SGHDT and YYEEEE. CDR3 coding DNA: TGTGCCAGCAGCTTCGGGCAGGGGCAAGAGACCCAGTACTTC. It specifies CASSFGQGQETQYF.

The rearrangement uses TRBV19 and TRBJ2-7; a possible D gene is TRBD2 (6 bases). Trimming pared 4 bases from V and 0 bases from J, leaving 16 bases between. The CDR3 loop spans 16 amino acids. Per germline, CDR1 LNHDA and CDR2 SQIVND (reference sequence). The CDR3 DNA follows: TGTGCCAGTAGTAGGAGGAGTACTAGCTCCTCCTACGAGCAGTACTTC. Its protein is CASSRRSTSSSYEQYF. Full variable domain (remainder filled in from reference TRBV19 and TRBJ2-7): DGGITQSPKYLFRKEGQNVTLSCEQNLNHDAMYWYRQDPGQGLRLIYYSQIVNDFQKGDIAEGYSVSREKKESFPLTVTSAQKNPTAFYLCASSRRSTSSSYEQYFGPGTRLTVT.

This clone appeared once. Mismatch with germline at one junction end may stem from a read error. The chain uses TRBV30 and TRBJ2-7, with D perhaps matching TRBD2 (7 bases). Germline CDR1 reads GTSNPN; CDR2 reads SVGIG (reference sequence). The CDR3 has 14 residues. The CDR3 bases are TGTGCCTGGGAGGGAGGGGACAAAAGGGGATCGGTGGTCTTC. This codes for CAWEGGDKRGSVVF.

The V and J genes are TRBV6-1 and TRBJ1-1; 10 nucleotides line up with TRBD1. The V segment lost 6 bases and the J segment 5 bases; nucleotides outside the gene matches: 9. Germline CDR1 and CDR2: MNHNS and SASEGT. The CDR3 has 15 amino acids. The CDR3 DNA follows: TGTGCCAGCAGGGGGGCTGACAGGGGGCGAACTGAAGCTTTCTTT. Protein sequence: CASRGADRGRTEAFF.

The J gene is TRBJ2-1, the V gene TRBV18; D unclear. Trimming cost V 10 bases and J 0 bases, with 10 bases left between them. Germline loops: CDR1 KGHSH, CDR2 LQKENI. The CDR3 contains 13 residues. The CDR3 DNA follows: TGTGCCACCCTCCAGTCCTCCTACAATGAGCAGTTCTTC. Amino acid sequence: CATLQSSYNEQFF. Full variable domain (remainder filled in from reference TRBV18 and TRBJ2-1): NAGVMQNPRHLVRRRGQEARLRCSPMKGHSHVYWYRQLPEEGLKFMVYLQKENIIDESGMPKERFSAEFPKEGPSILRIQQVVRGDSAAYFCATLQSSYNEQFFGPGTRLTVL.

The J gene is TRBJ1-1, the V gene TRBV9, with TRBD1 matching over 10 bases. From germline, CDR1 is SGDLS and CDR2 YYNGEE. The CDR3 runs 18 residues. V trimming: 3 bases; J trimming: 0 bases; junction bases outside the gene matches: 11. CDR3 loop: CASSGSGQGFLMNTEAFF. CDR3 nucleotide sequence: TGTGCCAGCAGCGGATCGGGACAGGGGTTTCTCATGAACACTGAAGCTTTCTTT.

The V call is TRBV19, the J call TRBJ2-1; tentatively, D is TRBD2 (5 bases). Germline V gives CDR1 LNHDA, CDR2 SQIVND (reference sequence). This CDR3 has 14 amino acids. Between the trimmed V and J ends, which lost 9 bases and 0 bases, there was a span of 12 bases. In nucleotides, the CDR3 is TGTGCCAGCTCTCCTGGGAGCTCCTACAATGAGCAGTTCTTC. Protein: CASSPGSSYNEQFF.

The chain is built from TRBV12-5 and TRBJ1-4; D unclear. Between the trimmed V and J ends, which lost 0 bases and 5 bases, there was a span of 13 bases. CDR3 length: 16 amino acids. Germline V gives CDR1 LGHNT, CDR2 FRNRAP. The CDR3 spells CASGLVHGSGNEKLFF. CDR3 coding DNA: TGTGCTAGTGGTTTGGTACACGGGTCGGGAAATGAAAAACTGTTTTTT.

The J gene is TRBJ2-3, the V gene TRBV9; 7 positions agree with TRBD2. The germline gives CDR1 SGDLS, CDR2 YYNGEE. Trimming took 4 bases from V and 2 from J; bases not matched to a gene: 7. This CDR3 is built from 15 residues. The DNA for the CDR3 is TGTGCCAGCAGCCTTGGCGGGGGATTCACAGATACGCAGTATTTT. Its translation is CASSLGGGFTDTQYF.

This chain uses TRBV6-1 with TRBJ2-5; a possible D gene is TRBD1 (5 bases). Germline V lookup: CDR1 MNHNS, CDR2 SASEGT. This CDR3 comprises 15 residues. V lost 5 bases and J lost 5, with 18 bases in between. The CDR3 DNA sequence: TGTGCCAGCAGTTTCCGGGCACAGGTCGGGGAGACCCAGTACTTC. Translated: CASSFRAQVGETQYF.

This chain joins TRBV27 and TRBJ2-1, with a tentative D call TRBD2 (5 bases). Germline CDR1 is MNHEY and CDR2 is SMNVEV (reference sequence). V gave up 4 bases and J gave up 0 bases, with 13 bases separating them. This CDR3 is 16 amino acids long. The CDR3 is CASSSQRTYSYNEQFF. CDR3 in DNA: TGTGCCAGCAGTTCCCAGCGGACCTACTCCTACAATGAGCAGTTCTTC.

The V and J genes are TRBV28 and TRBJ2-6; D remains unclear. In germline, CDR1 is MDHEN, CDR2 SYDVKM. V lost 6 bases and J 2 bases, leaving 11 bases between the germline ends. CDR3 size: 15 residues. DNA for the CDR3: TGTGCCAGCAGCTCCCCAGCGACTGGGGCCAACGTCCTGACTTTC. Translation: CASSSPATGANVLTF.

This chain uses TRBV19 with TRBJ1-1, with 8 nucleotides matching TRBD1. The junction had 10 bases not matched to a gene; V was cut back by 9 bases and J by 7 bases. This CDR3 comprises 13 residues. Germline-derived CDR1 and CDR2 are LNHDA and SQIVND (reference sequence). In DNA form, the CDR3 reads TGTGCCAGCCGGAGACAGGGGTACCTTGAAGCTTTCTTT. It yields the protein CASRRQGYLEAFF.

The CDR3 sequence: CSVSRLAGVYNEQFF. The CDR3 DNA reads TGCAGCGTTTCCAGACTAGCGGGAGTCTACAATGAGCAGTTCTTC. The chain combines TRBV29-1 with TRBJ2-1; 12 positions agree with TRBD2. Per the germline V gene, CDR1 is SQVTM and CDR2 is ANQGSEA. V trimming: 5 bases; J trimming: 3 bases; junction bases outside the gene matches: 5. CDR3 length: 15 amino acids.

The chain couples TRBV28 to TRBJ2-1; 10 bases are shared with TRBD2. Germline CDR1 MDHEN, CDR2 SYDVKM. Losses at the gene ends were 2 bases for V and 7 bases for J; bases not matched to a gene: 8. The CDR3 sequence is 16 residues long. Here the CDR3 reads CASSLPSGGANNEQFF. The CDR3 DNA is TGTGCCAGCAGTTTACCCAGCGGGGGGGCCAATAATGAGCAGTTCTTC.